This is a list of T cell receptor beta chains from one sample in a study of identical twins. TCRdb reanalysed the 5' RACE reads using MiXCR and keeps one entry per CDR3 protein. The table records approximately 670,000 distinct CDR3 sequences, less than 7% of them present only once. Sequences were obtained from naive T cells sorted from blood. Receptors originate from a man between 18 and 35 years old in good health. Both conserved end residues are part of each CDR3. A D gene is named only where the DNA matches it firmly. Rows may omit the clone size; those that give it use once, few, many or a size class.

>many|TRBV14|TRBJ2-7|.
CASSLGWNEQYF
TGTGCCAGCAGCCTCGGGTGGAACGAGCAGTACTTC
>many|TRBV29-1|TRBJ1-1|.
CSVERSTEAFF
TGCAGCGTTGAGAGGAGCACTGAAGCTTTCTTT
>.|TRBV15|TRBJ2-3|.
CATSRDLRHPTKRSIGDTQYF
TGTGCCACCAGCAGAGATCTCCGCCACCCAACGAAAAGGTCAATTGGAGATACGCAGTATTTT
>.|TRBV2|TRBJ2-1|.
CASMLGYNEQFF
TGTGCCAGCATGCTAGGCTACAATGAGCAGTTCTTC
>few|TRBV6-2/TRBV6-3|TRBJ2-1|.
CASSYSKGEQFF
TGTGCCAGCAGTTACAGCAAGGGGGAGCAGTTCTTC
>many|TRBV5-1|TRBJ2-2|.
CASSSRGTGNTGELFF
TGCGCCAGCAGCTCACGGGGGACGGGGAACACCGGGGAGCTGTTTTTT
>many|TRBV5-8|TRBJ2-7|.
CASRVRVGYEQYF
TGTGCCAGCAGGGTCCGGGTGGGTTACGAGCAGTACTTC
>many|TRBV10-3|TRBJ1-2|.
CAAADPNYGYTF
TGTGCCGCAGCGGACCCTAACTATGGCTACACCTTC
>few|TRBV12-3/TRBV12-4|TRBJ2-2|.
CASRPGLGVTGELFF
TGTGCCAGCAGGCCCGGGCTTGGGGTCACCGGGGAGCTGTTTTTT
>many|TRBV6-2/TRBV6-3|TRBJ2-7|TRBD2
CASSYPRSGRGNEQYF
TGTGCCAGCAGTTACCCCCGTAGCGGGAGAGGGAACGAGCAGTACTTC
>few|TRBV6-9|TRBJ2-2|TRBD1
CASSHNKPHARTGGYSLPTGELFF
TGTGCCAGCAGTCATAACAAGCCCCATGCCCGGACAGGGGGCTATAGCCTACCCACCGGGGAGCTGTTTTTT
>many|TRBV29-1|TRBJ2-1|TRBD1
CIASGTGGHEQFF
TGCATCGCTTCTGGGACAGGGGGTCATGAGCAGTTCTTC
>few|TRBV12-5|TRBJ2-1|.
CASVPVGSNEQFF
TGTGCTAGTGTCCCCGTCGGATCCAATGAGCAGTTCTTC
>many|TRBV20-1|TRBJ1-4|TRBD1
CSTGGTTNEKLFF
TGCAGTACAGGGGGTACCACTAATGAAAAACTGTTTTTT
>few|TRBV7-9|TRBJ2-3|.
CASSSVGGPDTQYF
TGTGCCAGCAGCTCCGTCGGGGGGCCAGATACGCAGTATTTT
>many|TRBV9|TRBJ2-1|TRBD2
CASSVAGLAHNEQFF
TGTGCCAGCAGCGTGGCGGGACTAGCCCACAATGAGCAGTTCTTC
>few|TRBV3-1|TRBJ2-2|TRBD2
CASSQVLAGANTGELFF
TGTGCCAGCAGCCAAGTCCTAGCGGGAGCGAACACCGGGGAGCTGTTTTTT
>few|TRBV15|TRBJ2-2|TRBD1
CATSRVRGRDTGELFF
TGTGCCACCAGCAGAGTCAGGGGGCGTGACACCGGGGAGCTGTTTTTT
>many|TRBV4-3|TRBJ2-4|TRBD2
CASSQETGGGNIQYF
TGCGCCAGCAGCCAAGAAACGGGAGGGGGGAACATTCAGTACTTC
>many|TRBV28|TRBJ2-7|.
CASSLPVSSYEQYF
TGTGCCAGCAGTTTACCGGTGAGCTCCTACGAGCAGTACTTC
>few|TRBV6-5|TRBJ1-6|.
CASSWADNSPLHF
TGTGCCAGCAGTTGGGCAGATAATTCACCCCTCCACTTT
>many|TRBV29-1|TRBJ2-1|TRBD1
CSVEDEGADIF
TGCAGCGTTGAAGATGAGGGGGCCGATATCTTC
>few|TRBV5-1|TRBJ2-5|.
CASSLRGTQYF
TGCGCCAGCAGCCTCCGGGGGACCCAGTACTTC
>many|TRBV29-1|TRBJ2-5|.
CSGRPGPQETQYF
TGCAGCGGCCGCCCCGGGCCGCAAGAGACCCAGTACTTC
>few|TRBV20-1|TRBJ1-5|.
CSAKQADRPQHF
TGCAGTGCTAAACAGGCCGACCGGCCCCAGCATTTT
>.|TRBV7-6|TRBJ2-3|.
CASSPRLEGADTQYF
TGTGCCAGCAGCCCCCGACTAGAGGGTGCAGATACGCAGTATTTT
>many|TRBV12-3/TRBV12-4|TRBJ2-5|.
CASSSTSGTPQETQYF
TGTGCCAGCAGTTCAACGTCCGGGACGCCACAAGAGACCCAGTACTTC
>few|TRBV5-1|TRBJ2-1|TRBD2
CASSWMPSGTREHNEQFF
TGCGCCAGCAGCTGGATGCCCAGCGGGACTAGAGAACACAATGAGCAGTTCTTC
>many|TRBV6-1|TRBJ2-7|.
CASRGGQIYEQYF
TGTGCCAGCAGGGGGGGACAGATCTACGAGCAGTACTTC
>many|TRBV7-9|TRBJ2-1|.
CASSLKVGRNNEQFF
TGTGCCAGCAGCTTAAAGGTCGGCAGGAACAATGAGCAGTTCTTC
>.|TRBV24-1|TRBJ2-1|.
CATSDVYGDEQFF
TGTGCCACCAGTGATGTCTATGGGGATGAGCAGTTCTTC
>many|TRBV19|TRBJ1-1|TRBD1
CASSITGGTEAFF
TGTGCCAGTAGCATCACAGGGGGCACTGAAGCTTTCTTT
>many|TRBV12-3/TRBV12-4|TRBJ2-7|TRBD2
CASSSGTRSGEQYF
TGTGCCAGCAGTTCGGGGACTAGAAGCGGCGAGCAGTACTTC
>.|TRBV4-3|TRBJ2-7|.
CASSQDSLRSPYTYEQYF
TGCGCCAGCAGCCAAGATAGTCTTAGATCTCCCTATACCTACGAGCAGTACTTC
>few|TRBV5-1|TRBJ2-3|TRBD1
CASSLDGQGATDTQYF
TGCGCCAGCAGTTTGGACGGACAGGGGGCAACAGATACGCAGTATTTT
>many|TRBV12-3/TRBV12-4|TRBJ2-1|TRBD2
CASSSPPGTSFFF
TGTGCCAGCAGCTCCCCGCCCGGGACTAGCTTCTTCTTC
>many|TRBV4-2|TRBJ2-2|TRBD2
CASRRVSGRNTGELFF
TGTGCCAGCAGGAGAGTTAGCGGGAGGAACACCGGGGAGCTGTTTTTT
>many|TRBV24-1|TRBJ2-1|TRBD1
CATSDLPPRQGGHNEQFF
TGTGCCACCAGTGATTTGCCACCAAGACAGGGGGGGCACAATGAGCAGTTCTTC
>many|TRBV5-1|TRBJ2-3|.
CASSLPSTGRGDTQYF
TGCGCCAGCAGCTTGCCCTCAACAGGGAGGGGAGATACGCAGTATTTT
>many|TRBV7-9|TRBJ1-1|.
CASSKGAGRGTEAFF
TGTGCCAGCAGCAAAGGGGCGGGTCGGGGGACTGAAGCTTTCTTT
>many|TRBV12-3/TRBV12-4|TRBJ1-1|.
CASSLQGSLNTEAFF
TGTGCCAGCAGTTTACAGGGGTCCCTGAACACTGAAGCTTTCTTT